The entry below describes one T cell receptor beta chain. The data are from a study of shared clonotypes between healthy human individuals. Across the study: Per donor, three plates held CD4 naive cells, three held CD4 memory, two held CD8 naive and one held CD8 memory.

Assay used: immunoSEQ multiplex PCR; TCRdb lists only in-frame clones, some missing. The table lists hundreds of thousands of clones, around 95% of them singletons. It was CD45RO-negative cells, positively selected for CCR7, that made up naive CD8 cells, with terminally differentiated effector memory CD45RA+ cells excluded. The germline gives CDR1 SGHAT, CDR2 FQNNGV. V lost 2 bases, J lost 14 bases, and 14 bases lay in between. The CDR3 has 12 residues. The V gene is TRBV11-2, the J gene TRBJ2-3, with D unclear. The TCR originated in a woman in her thirties in good health. The sequenced sample consisted of naive CD8+ T cells sorted from blood. The CDR3 is CASSLPSGPPYF. CDR3 sequence (DNA): TGTGCCAGCAGCTTACCCTCTGGGCCTCCGTATTTT.